A single sample is the source of the 2 T cell receptor beta chains below, sequenced in a study of glioma-infiltrating T cells after dendritic cell vaccination. Assay used: immunoSEQ multiplex PCR; TCRdb lists only in-frame clones, some missing. The sample holds more than 95,000 clones, approximately 80% seen once. This sample's time point: after dendritic cell vaccination, including at tumor progression/relapse. The sequences come from blood, collected after dendritic cell vaccination. The receptors come from a human donor with glioblastoma.

The chain joins TRBV5-1 to TRBJ1-2, with no clear D. This CDR3 comprises 15 residues. Germline CDR1 reads SGHRS; CDR2 reads YFSETQ. V shed 1 base and J shed 4 bases, with 14 bases lying between them. The DNA for the CDR3 is TGCGCCAGCAGCTTGAGCACAGAACCCCTCTATGGCTACACCTTC. This sequence encodes CASSLSTEPLYGYTF.

The chain carries TRBV7-3 and TRBJ1-2, with D hard to call. The CDR3 totals 14 residues. V was clipped by 5 bases and J by 4 bases, with 14 bases between them. In germline, CDR1 is SGHTA, CDR2 FQGTGA. CDR3 region: CASSHSGEGYGYTF. CDR3 DNA sequence: TGTGCCAGCAGCCACAGCGGGGAGGGCTATGGCTACACCTTC.